The 14 T cell receptor beta chains in this list originate from one sample, sequenced in a study of cytomegalovirus exposure and HLA in healthy donors. PCR involved 60 Vbeta and 13 Jbeta primers. Using immunoSEQ multiplex PCR, the repertoire was profiled, and TCRdb retains in-frame clones only, with some absent. The sample holds some 90,000 clones, roughly 74% seen once. Sample: PBMCs. Receptors were obtained from a woman in her sixties or seventies in good health and CMV-seropositive.

The gene calls are TRBV2 and TRBJ1-2, with D perhaps matching TRBD1 (5 bases). The germline V and J ends were trimmed by 7 bases and 4 bases, with 19 bases remaining between them. This CDR3 contains 15 residues. Germline V gene sequence: CDR1 SNHLY, CDR2 FYNNEI. The CDR3 DNA reads TGTGCCAGCAAGGGGAGGATTTGGGGCTTCTATGGCTACACCTTC. Translation: CASKGRIWGFYGYTF.

The gene calls are TRBV30 and TRBJ2-1; possible D gene TRBD2, 6 bases. Germline V lookup: CDR1 GTSNPN, CDR2 SVGIG (reference sequence). CDR3 length equals 13 residues. DNA of the CDR3: TGTGCGCAAATTAGGCGGGAAGGGAATGAGCAGTTCTTC. It encodes CAQIRREGNEQFF.

Turning to this clone: One junction end disagrees with the germline gene, perhaps due to a read error. This sequence joins TRBV14 and TRBJ2-7; 7 bases agree with TRBD1. Germline lookup yields CDR1 SGHDN and CDR2 FVKESK. This CDR3 has 12 amino acids. The CDR3 protein is CASSQDRDRALF. In nucleotides, the CDR3 is TGTGCCAGCAGCCAAGACCGAGACAGGGCACTCTTC.

Only one count was recorded for this clone. J is TRBJ2-7 and V is TRBV5-1; D might be TRBD2 (5 bases). Germline V gene sequence: CDR1 SGHRS, CDR2 YFSETQ. V shed 2 bases and J shed 4 bases, with 16 bases lying between them. There are 15 residues in the CDR3. CDR3 coding DNA: TGCGCCAGCAGCTTCCGATCCGAGGGTCAATACGAGCAGTACTTC. Translating gives CASSFRSEGQYEQYF.

This clone was picked up one time. The V gene is TRBV18, the J gene TRBJ2-5; the match to TRBD1 covers 7 bases. Germline V lookup: CDR1 KGHSH, CDR2 LQKENI. V was pared by 4 bases and J by 1 base, with 6 bases of the junction left unmatched. CDR3 length: 15 amino acids. CDR3 sequence (DNA): TGTGCCAGCTCACGCAACAGGGGCGTCCAAGAGACCCAGTACTTC. This sequence encodes CASSRNRGVQETQYF.

The V and J genes are TRBV7-9 and TRBJ1-1; D is perhaps TRBD1 (5 bases). V gave up 5 bases and J gave up 4 bases, with 14 bases separating them. Looked up from germline, CDR1 is SEHNR and CDR2 is FQNEAQ (reference sequence). The CDR3 contains 14 residues. CDR3 protein: CASSTTDLGTEAFF. CDR3 coding DNA: TGTGCCAGCAGCACGACAGATTTGGGCACTGAAGCTTTCTTT. Using reference TRBV7-9 and TRBJ1-1 for the parts outside the CDR3, the full variable domain is DTGVSQNPRHKITKRGQNVTFRCDPISEHNRLYWYRQTLGQGPEFLTYFQNEAQLEKSRLLSDRFSAERPKGSFSTLEIQRTEQGDSAMYLCASSTTDLGTEAFFGQGTRLTVV.

The chain has TRBV5-1 and TRBJ1-2, with a weak D call TRBD1 (6 bases). Germline CDR1 reads SGHRS; CDR2 reads YFSETQ. CDR3 length: 13 amino acids. Trimming pared 3 bases from V and 7 bases from J, leaving 13 bases between. For the CDR3, the DNA is TGCGCCAGCAGCTACGACCGACAGGTTGGCTACACCTTC. Its translation is CASSYDRQVGYTF.

V is TRBV20-1 and J is TRBJ1-2, with D unclear. This CDR3 comprises 11 residues. The V end was cut by 1 base, the J end by 5 bases, with 5 bases between. Germline CDR1 is DFQATT and CDR2 is SNEGSKA (reference sequence). Here the CDR3 DNA reads TGCAGTGCTAGAGTCGCGTATGGCTACACCTTC. This gives the protein CSARVAYGYTF.

The chain carries TRBV19 and TRBJ1-4; D is unclear. V gave up 3 bases and J gave up 0 bases, with 8 bases separating them. The V gene's germline CDR1 is LNHDA and CDR2 SQIVND (reference sequence). This CDR3 region has 15 residues. CDR3 sequence: CASSIAYSTNEKLFF. CDR3 coding DNA: TGTGCCAGTAGTATTGCGTACTCAACTAATGAAAAACTGTTTTTT.

The chain couples TRBV28 to TRBJ1-5; D is undetermined. Trimming took 1 base from V and 5 from J, leaving 6 bases between them. The CDR3 has 13 residues. Per germline, CDR1 MDHEN and CDR2 SYDVKM. In DNA form, the CDR3 reads TGTGCCAGCAGTTTATTGTCATATCAGCCCCAGCATTTT. It is translated as CASSLLSYQPQHF.

The chain combines TRBV5-6 with TRBJ2-7, with TRBD1 matching 9 bases. Per germline, CDR1 SGHDT and CDR2 YYEEEE. CDR3 length equals 14 residues. V dropped 4 bases and J dropped 3; count of bases not matched to a gene: 5. The CDR3 DNA sequence: TGTGCCAGCAGCAGGGACAGGGTGTACTACGAGCAGTACTTC. Protein product: CASSRDRVYYEQYF.

This clone was picked up a small number of times. J is TRBJ2-2 and V is TRBV6-4; 10 bases are shared with TRBD1. The germline V gene encodes CDR1 MRHNA and CDR2 SNTAGT. The CDR3 sequence is 16 residues long. J lost 3 bases, V lost 1 base, and 2 bases had no gene match. The CDR3 sequence is CASSDLGTGDTGELFF. The CDR3 bases are TGTGCCAGCAGTGACTTAGGGACAGGGGACACCGGGGAGCTGTTTTTT.

This chain joins TRBV2 and TRBJ2-5; D may be TRBD2 (6 bases). CDR3 length equals 16 residues. The V end lost 10 bases, the J end lost 8 bases, and 29 bases lay between the germline ends. Germline lookup yields CDR1 SNHLY and CDR2 FYNNEI. The chain's CDR3 is CAIDGGTGGAKITQYF. The CDR3 DNA reads as TGTGCCATCGACGGTGGGACCGGGGGAGCCAAGATCACCCAGTACTTC.

This chain connects TRBV11-3 to TRBJ2-7, with D maybe TRBD2 (6 bases). Trimming pared 1 base from V and 3 bases from J, leaving 13 bases between. The CDR3 runs to 15 residues. Germline V gene sequence: CDR1 SGHNT, CDR2 YENEEA. The CDR3 is CASSLGPGLYYEQYF. The CDR3 region has the DNA TGTGCCAGCAGCTTAGGGCCGGGACTCTACTACGAGCAGTACTTC.